The present TCR beta chain was sequenced within a study of regulatory T cells in long-lasting Graves disease. Stated time point: newly diagnosed GD, antithyroid drugs for less than 3 months. RNA from PBMCs was the source of the TCR library. This clonotype was detected many times. Through Arm-PCR of CDR3 regions and iRepertoire HTBI primers, TCR beta libraries were built. TCRdb reprocessed the multiplex PCR reads via MiXCR and lists one record per CDR3 protein. The top ten hold 14% of the sample, which has around 250,000 distinct CDR3 sequences, around 19% seen once. These sequences were also reported in another study, on T cells in Graves' hyperthyroidism and ophthalmopathy.

Sequences were derived from peripheral blood mononuclear cells (PBMCs), sampled at new diagnosis, from a patient treated with antithyroid drugs. The receptor was isolated from a woman in her twenties or thirties with Graves disease.

In DNA, the CDR3 is TGTGCCAGCAGCGTCGGTCTTTCCACAGATACGCAGTATTTT. Its protein is CASSVGLSTDTQYF. The chain is built from TRBV5-4 and TRBJ2-3, with no clear D. The CDR3 is 14 residues long. The V gene lost 4 bases and the J gene lost 2 bases, with 11 bases spanning the gap. The germline CDR1 and CDR2 sequences are SGHNT and YYREEE (reference sequence).